Shown below are 10 T cell receptor beta chains from a single sample sequenced in a study of Graves' ophthalmopathy and Graves' hyperthyroidism (dated by TCRdb to the late 2010s). Sequencing was performed on an Illumina HiSeq 2000. For repertoire sequencing, TCR beta CDR3 regions were amplified from RNA transcripts. HTBI primers and the Qiagen OneStep RT-PCR kit were used in a first-round RT-PCR, which was followed by a second-round multiplex PCR, size selection and purification. TCRdb itself trimmed the public reads at Q25 with fastp, ran MiXCR and retained productive beta chains. Here each entry gathers all rows of one CDR3 protein and keeps the most common genes and DNA. In all, the sample holds more than 40,000 distinct CDR3 sequences, and 50% of those were seen once. The ten largest account for 23% of the sample. Sequenced: peripheral blood. All receptors come from an adult man with Graves' ophthalmopathy.

In its sample, this clonotype was seen once. This is likely a read error, given that the CDR3 carries no conserved phenylalanine or tryptophan at its end. It is unclear where the CDR3 begins or ends on the DNA, so no DNA is shown, and the CDR3 is as TCRdb lists it. V and J are TRBV5-6 and TRBJ2-7. From germline, CDR1 is SGHDT and CDR2 YYEEEE. The CDR3 spans 14 amino acids, including both terminal residues. The CDR3: CASSLDVELVERYC.

This clonotype was found many times. The rearrangement links TRBV6-1 to TRBJ2-5; D is uncertain. Germline-derived CDR1 and CDR2 are MNHNS and SASEGT. CDR3 length: 14 residues. V lost 5 bases and J lost 5, with 15 bases in between. As DNA, the CDR3 is TGTGCCAGCAGTCCAAGAGTGTCCAGGGAGACCCAGTACTTC. This translates into CASSPRVSRETQYF.

The rearrangement links TRBV7-9 to TRBJ1-6; 7 nucleotides agree with TRBD1. V lost 1 base, J lost 10 bases, and 4 bases stayed unmatched. The CDR3 runs 14 residues. CDR1 and CDR2 from the germline V gene are SEHNR and FQNEAQ (reference sequence). This CDR3 reads CASSLGTGRSPLHF. CDR3 coding DNA: TGTGCCAGCAGCTTAGGGACAGGAAGATCACCCCTCCACTTT. The full variable domain, its missing parts supplied by reference TRBV7-9 and TRBJ1-6, is DTGVSQNPRHKITKRGQNVTFRCDPISEHNRLYWYRQTLGQGPEFLTYFQNEAQLEKSRLLSDRFSAERPKGSFSTLEIQRTEQGDSAMYLCASSLGTGRSPLHFGNGTRLTVT.

In its sample, this clonotype was seen many times. J is TRBJ1-2 and V is TRBV10-3; D remains unclear. The CDR3 sequence is 13 residues long. Germline lookup yields CDR1 ENHRY and CDR2 SYGVKD. V was trimmed by 8 bases and J by 3 bases, leaving 13 bases between them. The CDR3 protein is CAIEGIWDYGYTF. In DNA, the CDR3 is TGTGCCATCGAGGGAATCTGGGACTATGGCTACACCTTC.

The gene calls are TRBV18 and TRBJ1-6; TRBD1 aligns across 7 bases. Germline lookup yields CDR1 KGHSH and CDR2 LQKENI. V lost 5 bases and J lost 6; bases outside the gene matches: 10. This CDR3 contains 16 residues. The CDR3 spells CASSWSVGQANSPLHF. CDR3 in DNA: TGTGCCAGCTCATGGTCCGTAGGACAGGCTAATTCACCCCTCCACTTT.

The CDR3 sequence is CASSIGGVQETQHF. CDR3 DNA sequence: TGTGCCAGTAGTATCGGGGGCGTCCAAGAGACCCAGCATTTT. J is TRBJ1-5 and V is TRBV19, with D possibly matching TRBD1 (6 bases). V was pared by 3 bases and J by 11 bases, with 17 bases between. There are 14 residues in the CDR3. Germline lookup yields CDR1 LNHDA and CDR2 SQIVND (reference sequence).

The chain uses TRBV5-1 and TRBJ1-4; TRBD1 agrees at 7 bases. The trim removed 6 bases at V and 6 bases at J, leaving 20 bases unmatched. The CDR3 contains 18 residues. Germline V gene data show CDR1 as SGHRS and CDR2 as YFSETQ. Here the CDR3 reads CASTSGGQRGDVDEKLFF. DNA of the CDR3: TGCGCCAGCACCAGCGGGGGACAGAGGGGCGATGTGGATGAAAAACTGTTTTTT. Supplemented by reference TRBV5-1 and TRBJ1-4, the full variable domain reads KAGVTQTPRYLIKTRGQQVTLSCSPISGHRSVSWYQQTPGQGLQFLFEYFSETQRNKGNFPGRFSGRQFSNSRSEMNVSTLELGDSALYLCASTSGGQRGDVDEKLFFGSGTQLSVL.

The genes are TRBV15 and TRBJ2-7; TRBD1 agrees at 8 bases. The CDR3 extends over 18 amino acids. After removal of 2 bases from V and 0 bases from J, the junction contained 12 bases not matched to a gene. CDR1 and CDR2 from the germline V gene are LNHNV and YYDKDF (reference sequence). The CDR3 region has the DNA TGTGCCACCAGCAGACACCGGGACAGGACACAAATCTCCTACGAGCAGTACTTC. It is translated as CATSRHRDRTQISYEQYF.

Concerning this clonotype itself: A much larger clone lies one base from this, so it may be a read error. This rearrangement joins TRBV3-1 to TRBJ2-5; the D is unclear. The CDR3 extends over 16 amino acids. CDR1 is LGHDT and CDR2 is YNNKEL in the germline V gene (reference sequence). V gave up 0 bases and J gave up 2 bases, with 13 bases separating them. Written as DNA, the CDR3 is TGTGCCAGCAGCCAAGACACAGAGAGGTCACAAGAGACCCAGTACTTC. It specifies CASSQDTERSQETQYF.

This clonotype was observed at least ten times. The genes are TRBV10-1 and TRBJ2-7; D is perhaps TRBD1 (6 bases). The germline CDR1 and CDR2 sequences are WNHNN and SYGVQD (reference sequence). The V gene lost 0 bases and the J gene lost 6 bases, with 9 bases spanning the gap. This CDR3 has 13 residues. DNA for the CDR3: TGCGCCAGCAGTGAGTCCCTACAGGGCGAGCAGTACTTC. The encoded protein is CASSESLQGEQYF.